These 9 T cell receptor beta chains share one sample of origin, sequenced in a study of cytotoxic CD8 clonotypes in ibrutinib-treated CLL. The repertoire was sequenced with immunoSEQ multiplex PCR; TCRdb's copy has only in-frame clones and lacks some. This table has hundreds of thousands of clones, 67% appearing once. Sequences were derived from PBMCs, sampled after 36 months of ibrutinib treatment. These receptors originate from a human donor with chronic lymphocytic leukemia.

V and J are TRBV9 and TRBJ1-2; TRBD1 is a possible D gene (5 bases). This CDR3 has 13 amino acids. The V and J ends lost 3 bases and 4 bases respectively, with 10 bases between them. CDR1 SGDLS and CDR2 YYNGEE come from the germline V gene. CDR3 sequence (DNA): TGTGCCAGCAGCGAGGGAGGGACCTATGGCTACACCTTC. This codes for CASSEGGTYGYTF.

The chain uses TRBV5-6 and TRBJ1-2; D gene unclear. Germline V gene data show CDR1 as SGHDT and CDR2 as YYEEEE. The CDR3 loop spans 14 amino acids. V was shortened by 0 bases and J by 0 bases, with 6 bases between the two germline ends. Here the CDR3 DNA reads TGTGCCAGCAGCTTGGCTCCCGCTAACTATGGCTACACCTTC. It specifies CASSLAPANYGYTF.

CDR3 loop: CASSPGQGDYGYTF. CDR3 nucleotides: TGTGCCAGCAGCCCCGGACAGGGAGACTATGGCTACACCTTC. This chain joins TRBV7-9 and TRBJ1-2; 8 nucleotides line up with TRBD1. This CDR3 region has 14 residues. Germline V lookup: CDR1 SEHNR, CDR2 FQNEAQ (reference sequence). J gave up 3 bases and V 5 bases, and 5 bases lay outside the gene matches.

The rearrangement links TRBV6-1 to TRBJ2-7; 7 bases are a match to TRBD1. The germline V gene has CDR1 MNHNS and CDR2 SASEGT. This CDR3 contains 14 residues. Trimming removed 7 bases from V and 5 bases from J; junction bases left unmatched: 11. This CDR3 is CASKTGTASDEQYF. The CDR3 coding sequence is TGTGCCAGCAAGACAGGGACGGCCTCGGACGAGCAGTACTTC.

The chain is built from TRBV29-1 and TRBJ2-7, with a tentative D call TRBD1 (5 bases). Looked up from germline, CDR1 is SQVTM and CDR2 is ANQGSEA. V was clipped by 4 bases and J by 4 bases, with 14 bases between them. The CDR3 is 13 amino acids. The CDR3 spells CSVGPTGRYEQYF. CDR3 DNA: TGCAGCGTTGGTCCCACAGGCAGGTACGAGCAGTACTTC.

This clone was detected a few times. This sequence joins TRBV18 and TRBJ1-2, with D possibly being TRBD1 (6 bases). The ends were cut back, 2 bases at V and 4 bases at J, with 11 bases in the middle. Per the germline V gene, CDR1 is KGHSH and CDR2 is LQKENI. This CDR3 has 14 residues. The CDR3 DNA reads as TGTGCCAGCTCACCAGAGACAGGCCCCTATGGCTACACCTTC. Translated: CASSPETGPYGYTF.

This rearrangement joins TRBV11-2 to TRBJ2-7, with 7 positions matching TRBD1. J gave up 3 bases and V 0 bases, and 5 bases lay outside the gene matches. CDR1 is SGHAT and CDR2 is FQNNGV in the germline V gene. The CDR3 runs to 15 residues. The CDR3 protein is CASSLEPGQNYEQYF. The CDR3 nucleotides are TGTGCCAGCAGCTTAGAACCGGGACAGAACTACGAGCAGTACTTC. Combining the CDR3 with reference TRBV11-2 and TRBJ2-7 gives the whole variable domain EAGVAQSPRYKIIEKRQSVAFWCNPISGHATLYWYQQILGQGPKLLIQFQNNGVVDDSQLPKDRFSAERLKGVDSTLKIQPAKLEDSAVYLCASSLEPGQNYEQYFGPGTRLTVT.

This chain joins TRBV19 and TRBJ2-1; D gene ambiguous. The CDR3 consists of 12 residues. The ends were cut back, 4 bases at V and 10 bases at J, with 11 bases in the middle. Germline values: CDR1 LNHDA, CDR2 SQIVND (reference sequence). Written as DNA, the CDR3 is TGTGCCAGTAGTAATTTTCCCGCGGAGCAGTTCTTC. It encodes CASSNFPAEQFF.

In this sample, this clone turned up a few times. This sequence joins TRBV13 and TRBJ2-7, with 7 nucleotides matching TRBD1. Per germline, CDR1 PRHDT and CDR2 FYEKMQ (reference sequence). V was clipped by 3 bases and J by 3 bases; unmatched bases: 11. This CDR3 has 16 residues. The CDR3 coding sequence is TGTGCCAGCAGCTTGTGGGATCGGGACAGAGTCTACGAGCAGTACTTC. As protein: CASSLWDRDRVYEQYF. Variable domain in full (rest from reference TRBV13 and TRBJ2-7): AAGVIQSPRHLIKEKRETATLKCYPIPRHDTVYWYQQGPGQDPQFLISFYEKMQSDKGSIPDRFSAQQFSDYHSELNMSSLELGDSALYFCASSLWDRDRVYEQYFGPGTRLTVT.